This T cell receptor beta chain was obtained from a study of cytomegalovirus exposure and HLA in healthy donors. The V gene lost 5 bases and the J gene lost 7 bases, with 9 bases spanning the gap. There are 13 residues in the CDR3. CDR1 and CDR2 (germline): MNHNS, SASEGT. Primers: 60 Vbeta forward and 13 Jbeta reverse. The protocol was immunoSEQ multiplex PCR, while the TCRdb copy is restricted to in-frame clones and leaves out a portion. In the table there are more than 100,000 clones, 80% to 85% of which are singletons. Sequenced: PBMCs. The sequence derives from a young man in good health and CMV-seronegative. V and J are TRBV6-1 and TRBJ1-6; D is uncertain. The CDR3 region has the DNA TGTGCCAGCAGTTTACGGTCGAATTCACCCCTCCACTTT. The encoded protein is CASSLRSNSPLHF.